This T cell receptor (beta chain) was observed in a study of synovial regulatory T cells in juvenile arthritis. Notes on the study in general: Synovial Teff and blood CPL repertoires partially overlapped with iaTreg TCR repertoires, which were largely patient-private.

Germline V gene sequence: CDR1 LGHNA, CDR2 YNFKEQ. This CDR3 comprises 15 residues. No coding sequence is recorded. About this clone: Antigen unknown.

The approximately 11 donors had active juvenile idiopathic arthritis, with 3 polyarticular and 8 oligoarticular cases. Median disease duration was approximately seven years, range 0.2-19.1. Data came from immunoSEQ multiplex PCR; TCRdb stores just in-frame clones and leaves some out. The listing records 9,000 to 10,000 clones. This chain joins TRBV4-2 and TRBJ1-2; with no DNA, the TCRdb D assignment of TRBD1 cannot be verified. Material for sequencing was Treg cells from blood. Sample subset: remaining (HLA-DR-negative) circulating blood Treg cells. This clonotype originated in a donor under 30 with juvenile idiopathic arthritis. Here the CDR3 reads CASSQDDRDHYGYTF.